The rows below give T cell receptor beta chains drawn from one sample of a study of PD-1 blockade in classical Hodgkin lymphoma. Here immunoSEQ multiplex PCR was the method, and the copy in TCRdb shows in-frame clones only, minus some. The sample has 20,000 to 25,000 clones; about two thirds are singletons. Sample: peripheral blood mononuclear cells (PBMCs), taken at baseline. These receptor sequences come from a human donor with classical Hodgkin lymphoma. CDR3s include the opening cysteine and the closing phenylalanine or tryptophan. A D gene is named only where the DNA matches it firmly. Size values are once, few and many counts, or a class for expanded clones, and some rows have none.

TRBV6-6	TRBJ2-1	NA	medium-sized	15	TGTGCCAGCAGTGACACCGGGACGCTTTACAATGAGCAGTTCTTC	CASSDTGTLYNEQFF
TRBV7-8	TRBJ1-5	NA	NA	14	TGTGCCAGCAGCTATCCCGGGAACAATCAGCCCCAGCATTTT	CASSYPGNNQPQHF
TRBV29-1	TRBJ2-7	NA	NA	12	TGCAGCGTCGGCTTTGGGGACTACGAGCAGTACTTC	CSVGFGDYEQYF
TRBV5-1	TRBJ2-1	NA	few	15	TGCGCCAGCAAAGAAGTGGGACACAATTACAATGAGCAGTTCTTC	CASKEVGHNYNEQFF
TRBV28	TRBJ2-7	TRBD1	medium-sized	14	TGTGCCAGCTCGGGGCCGGACAGGGGGCCCTCGGGGTCCTTC	CASSGPDRGPSGSF
TRBV7-9	TRBJ2-3	TRBD1	medium-sized	16	TGTGCCAGCAGCTTGTCGGGACAGGGGAGGGCAGATACGCAGTATTTT	CASSLSGQGRADTQYF
TRBV28	TRBJ1-5	TRBD1	few	13	TGTGCCAGCCAGGGGGGGCTCGGACAGCCCCAGCATTTT	CASQGGLGQPQHF
TRBV5-6	TRBJ1-4	NA	NA	15	TGTGCCAGCAGCTTGTATTCCTTTCGAAATGAAAAACTGTTTTTT	CASSLYSFRNEKLFF
TRBV7-2	TRBJ2-5	NA	NA	12	TGTGCCAGCAGCAAAGCCCAAGAGACCCAGTACTTC	CASSKAQETQYF
TRBV5-6	TRBJ1-2	NA	NA	14	TGTGCCAGCAGTGGGTATATGCCTTCTTATGGCTACACCTTC	CASSGYMPSYGYTF
TRBV5-4	TRBJ2-7	NA	NA	16	TGTGCCAGCAGCTTGGTGGCGGGACTCCTCCGAAGCGAGCAGTACTTC	CASSLVAGLLRSEQYF
TRBV5-6	TRBJ1-3	NA	medium-sized	15	TGTGCCAGCAGCTCTGGCGTTAGCTCTGGAAACACCATATATTTT	CASSSGVSSGNTIYF
TRBV4-1	TRBJ2-1	NA	NA	17	TGCGCCAGCAGCCAAGATCTAGCGCCTAGCTCCTACAATGAGCAGTTCTTC	CASSQDLAPSSYNEQFF
TRBV10-3	TRBJ1-5	NA	NA	18	TGTGCCATCAGTGAGTCCGGGGGTGGACCCCTAAAGAATCAGCCCCAGCATTTT	CAISESGGGPLKNQPQHF
TRBV19	TRBJ2-7	NA	few	15	TGTGCCAGTAGCCAAACGGGACACAGCTCCTACGAGCAGTACTTC	CASSQTGHSSYEQYF